This T cell receptor beta chain was observed in a study of cytomegalovirus exposure and HLA in healthy donors. The PCR made use of 60 Vbeta and 13 Jbeta primers. Clones were sequenced by immunoSEQ multiplex PCR, and TCRdb holds only the in-frame ones, with some missing. The sample lists over 80,000 clones, about 79% occurring once. Germline V lookup: CDR1 SGDLS, CDR2 YYNGEE. The trim removed 0 bases at V and 3 bases at J, leaving 8 bases unmatched. The CDR3 has 17 residues. What was sequenced was PBMCs. The chain links TRBV9 to TRBJ2-3; 9 nucleotides agree with TRBD1. This clonotype originated in a man aged 50-59 years in good health and CMV-seronegative. The DNA of the CDR3 is TGTGCCAGCAGCGTAGAGGGGGGCGGGACAGGGACAGATACGCAGTATTTT. This translates into CASSVEGGGTGTDTQYF.